The clone carrying this T cell receptor (beta chain) was found once. V was trimmed by 6 bases and J by 4 bases, leaving 21 bases between them. Per the germline V gene, CDR1 is MNHNY and CDR2 is SVGAGI (reference sequence). This CDR3 spans 16 amino acids. For the second PCR, which ran for about 7 to 11 cycles, a sample-barcoded 5' primer and a J-beta primer mix were used. TCRdb used MiXCR to reprocess the 5' RACE reads, holding one entry per CDR3 protein. The sample lists 600,000 to 850,000 distinct CDR3 sequences; approximately 39% were seen once. This specimen comes from a study of blood T cells in healthy people across ages.

This rearrangement joins TRBV6-6 to TRBJ1-2; D perhaps matches TRBD1 (6 bases). The receptor comes from a woman aged 60-75 years in good health. Sample: blood. The CDR3 reads CASSFYLGAASYGYTF. The CDR3 DNA reads TGTGCCAGCAGCTTTTACTTGGGGGCGGCTAGCTATGGCTACACCTTC.